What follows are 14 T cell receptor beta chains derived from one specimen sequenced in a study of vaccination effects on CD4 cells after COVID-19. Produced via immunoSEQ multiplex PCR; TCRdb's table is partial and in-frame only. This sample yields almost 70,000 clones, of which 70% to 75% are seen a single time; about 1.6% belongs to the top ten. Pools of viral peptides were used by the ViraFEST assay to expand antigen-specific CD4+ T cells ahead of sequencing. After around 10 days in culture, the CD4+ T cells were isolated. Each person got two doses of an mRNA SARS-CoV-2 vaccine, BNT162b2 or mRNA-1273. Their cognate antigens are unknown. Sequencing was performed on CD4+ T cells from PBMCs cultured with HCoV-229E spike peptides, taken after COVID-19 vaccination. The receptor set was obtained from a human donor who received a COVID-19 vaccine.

CDR3 nucleotide sequence: TGCAGTGCTAGGAGCGGGTCCCAGTACTTC. Its protein product is CSARSGSQYF. V and J are TRBV20-1 and TRBJ2-5; weak D call: TRBD2 (6 bases). The CDR3 has 10 residues. V gave up 3 bases and J gave up 9 bases, with 8 bases separating them. Germline values: CDR1 DFQATT, CDR2 SNEGSKA (reference sequence).

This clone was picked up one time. In DNA form, the CDR3 reads TGCGCCAGCGCCGACAGGGGAGTTGGGACAGATACGCAGTATTTT. Translation gives CASADRGVGTDTQYF. The V and J genes are TRBV10-1 and TRBJ2-3; TRBD1 matches 8 bases. The CDR3 contains 15 residues. J lost 3 bases, V lost 8 bases, and 10 bases had no gene match. Germline loops: CDR1 WNHNN, CDR2 SYGVQD (reference sequence).

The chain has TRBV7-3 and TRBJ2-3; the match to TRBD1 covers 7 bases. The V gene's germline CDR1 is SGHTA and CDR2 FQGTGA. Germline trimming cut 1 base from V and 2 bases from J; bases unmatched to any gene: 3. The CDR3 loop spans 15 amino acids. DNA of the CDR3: TGTGCCAGCAGCTTAATGGGACAGAACACAGATACGCAGTATTTT. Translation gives CASSLMGQNTDTQYF.

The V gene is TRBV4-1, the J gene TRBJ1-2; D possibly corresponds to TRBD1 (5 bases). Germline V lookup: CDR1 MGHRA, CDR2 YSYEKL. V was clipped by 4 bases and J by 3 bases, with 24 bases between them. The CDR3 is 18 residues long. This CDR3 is CASSPRPGTWAGDYGYTF. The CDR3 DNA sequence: TGCGCCAGCAGCCCCCGTCCCGGGACGTGGGCCGGAGACTATGGCTACACCTTC.

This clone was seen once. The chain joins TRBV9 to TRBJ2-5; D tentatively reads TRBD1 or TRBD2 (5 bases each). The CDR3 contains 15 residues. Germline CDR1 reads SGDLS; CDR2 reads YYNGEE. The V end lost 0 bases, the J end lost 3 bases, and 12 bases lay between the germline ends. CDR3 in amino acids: CASSVGQRDEETQYF. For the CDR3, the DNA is TGTGCCAGCAGCGTAGGACAGAGGGATGAAGAGACCCAGTACTTC.

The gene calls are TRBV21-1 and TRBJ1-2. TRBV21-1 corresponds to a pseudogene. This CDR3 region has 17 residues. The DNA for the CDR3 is TGTGCCAGCAGCCACCCCGCCCCGGGGACCTCTAACTATGGCTACACCTTC. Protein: CASSHPAPGTSNYGYTF.

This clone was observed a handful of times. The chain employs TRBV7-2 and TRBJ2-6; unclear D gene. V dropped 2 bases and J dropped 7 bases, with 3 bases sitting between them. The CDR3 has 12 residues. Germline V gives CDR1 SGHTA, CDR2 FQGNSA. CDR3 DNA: TGTGCCAGCAGCTTAAGTGCCAACGTCCTGACTTTC. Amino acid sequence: CASSLSANVLTF. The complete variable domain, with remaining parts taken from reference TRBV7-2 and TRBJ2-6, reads GAGVSQSPSNKVTEKGKDVELRCDPISGHTALYWYRQSLGQGLEFLIYFQGNSAPDKSGLPSDRFSAERTGGSVSTLTIQRTQQEDSAVYLCASSLSANVLTFGAGSRLTVL.

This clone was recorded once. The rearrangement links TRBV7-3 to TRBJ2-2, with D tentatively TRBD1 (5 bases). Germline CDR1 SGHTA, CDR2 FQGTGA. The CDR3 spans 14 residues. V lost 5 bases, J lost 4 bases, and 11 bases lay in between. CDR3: CASSLRQTTGELFF. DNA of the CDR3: TGTGCCAGCAGCCTCAGACAGACCACCGGGGAGCTGTTTTTT.

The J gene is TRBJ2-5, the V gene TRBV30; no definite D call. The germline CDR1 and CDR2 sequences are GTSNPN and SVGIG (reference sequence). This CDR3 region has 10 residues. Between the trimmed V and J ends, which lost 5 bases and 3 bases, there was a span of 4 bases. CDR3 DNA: TGTGCCTGGGCTAAAGAGACCCAGTACTTC. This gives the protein CAWAKETQYF.

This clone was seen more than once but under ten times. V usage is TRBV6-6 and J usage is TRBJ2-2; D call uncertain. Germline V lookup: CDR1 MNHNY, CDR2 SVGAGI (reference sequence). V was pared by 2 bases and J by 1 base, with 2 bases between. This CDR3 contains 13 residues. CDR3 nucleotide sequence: TGTGCCAGCAGTTACCTGAACACCGGGGAGCTGTTTTTT. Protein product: CASSYLNTGELFF.

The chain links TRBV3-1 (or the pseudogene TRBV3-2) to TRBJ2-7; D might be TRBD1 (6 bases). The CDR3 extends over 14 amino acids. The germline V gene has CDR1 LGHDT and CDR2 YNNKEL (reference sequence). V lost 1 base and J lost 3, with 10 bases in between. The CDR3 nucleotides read TGTGCCAGCAGCCAAGGGCAGGGGAGCTACGAGCAGTACGTC. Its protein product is CASSQGQGSYEQYV.

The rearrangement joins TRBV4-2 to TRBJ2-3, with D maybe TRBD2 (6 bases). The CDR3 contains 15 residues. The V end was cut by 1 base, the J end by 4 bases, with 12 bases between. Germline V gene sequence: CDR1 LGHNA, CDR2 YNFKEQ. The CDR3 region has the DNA TGTGCCAGCAGCCAAGTGCGGGGCGTCCCAGATACGCAGTATTTT. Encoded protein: CASSQVRGVPDTQYF.

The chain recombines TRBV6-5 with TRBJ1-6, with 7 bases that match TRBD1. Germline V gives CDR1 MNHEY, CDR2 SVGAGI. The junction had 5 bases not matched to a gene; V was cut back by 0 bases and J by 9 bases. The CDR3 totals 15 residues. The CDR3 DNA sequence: TGTGCCAGCAGTTACTCGTGGTCAGGGGGTTCACCCCTCCACTTT. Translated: CASSYSWSGGSPLHF.

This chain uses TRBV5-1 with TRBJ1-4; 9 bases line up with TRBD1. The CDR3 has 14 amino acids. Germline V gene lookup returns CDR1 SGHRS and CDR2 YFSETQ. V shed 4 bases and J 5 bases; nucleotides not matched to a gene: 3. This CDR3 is CASSTGTGNEKLFF. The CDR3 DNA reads TGCGCCAGCAGCACCGGGACAGGGAATGAAAAACTGTTTTTT.